The clone carrying this T cell receptor (beta chain) is hyperexpanded (1% or more) in the sample. Its antigen is as yet unknown. These data belong to a study of OX40 agonist ivuxolimab in advanced cancers. Across the whole study: Ivuxolimab was delivered to patients intravenously every 2 weeks at doses spanning 0.01 to 10 mg/kg. Study outcomes and limitations: The 0.1-3.0 mg/kg partial responders had among the lowest clonal expansion. A proportion of nonresponders additionally exhibited low normalized T-cell clonal expansion. Expanded peripheral T-cell antigen specificity went undetermined.

The repertoire was sequenced with immunoSEQ multiplex PCR; TCRdb's copy has only in-frame clones and lacks some. The repertoire holds approximately 11,000 clones, just under 75% seen once, with around 33% in the top ten. Trimming left V 3 bases short and J 1 base short, with 10 bases between. Germline CDR1 and CDR2: SQVTM and ANQGSEA. The CDR3 loop spans 13 amino acids. The TCR originated in an adult with an advanced solid tumor such as melanoma, head and neck, liver or kidney cancer. The chain employs TRBV29-1 and TRBJ2-7; a possible D gene is TRBD2 (6 bases). The sample consisted of CD4+ or CD8+ T cells sorted from blood, taken in a trial of the OX40 agonist ivuxolimab. Here the CDR3 DNA reads TGCAGCGTTGAGGGAGGAGAATCCTACGAGCAGTACTTC. Translated: CSVEGGESYEQYF.